These 28 T cell receptor beta chains share one sample of origin, sequenced in a study of cytomegalovirus exposure and HLA in healthy donors. Primers: 60 Vbeta forward and 13 Jbeta reverse. The method was immunoSEQ multiplex PCR; TCRdb's version includes in-frame clones alone and lacks a portion of them. The sample has more than 110,000 clones, over 65% seen once. Sequenced: PBMCs. These receptors all stem from a woman in her thirties in good health and CMV-seronegative.

This clone was observed once. The V call is TRBV28, the J call TRBJ2-1; 11 nucleotides match TRBD2. V was clipped by 6 bases and J by 5 bases; unmatched bases: 12. This CDR3 is built from 17 residues. Per the germline V gene, CDR1 is MDHEN and CDR2 is SYDVKM. The CDR3 loop reads CASSYKLAGVAHNEQFF. The DNA for the CDR3 is TGTGCCAGCAGCTACAAACTAGCGGGAGTTGCCCACAATGAGCAGTTCTTC.

CDR3 loop: CASSEFKVGGDRGSEQYV. CDR3 nucleotide sequence: TGTGCCAGCAGTGAATTTAAAGTAGGAGGGGACAGGGGGAGCGAGCAGTACGTC. The chain uses TRBV6-1 and TRBJ2-7, with TRBD1 matching over 11 bases. The CDR3 runs to 18 residues. Germline CDR1 MNHNS, CDR2 SASEGT. With V trimmed by 2 bases and J by 6 bases, 15 bases remained unmatched.

This clone was found once. The chain employs TRBV5-4 and TRBJ2-5; 7 bases are a match to TRBD2. V lost 5 bases and J lost 5; bases outside the gene matches: 9. CDR3 size: 14 residues. CDR1 SGHNT and CDR2 YYREEE come from the germline V gene (reference sequence). The DNA of the CDR3 is TGTGCCAGCAGAAAGCGTGGGGAGGGGGAGACCCAGTACTTC. Translated, it gives CASRKRGEGETQYF.

The V call is TRBV19, the J call TRBJ2-1; tentatively, D is TRBD2 (5 bases). V was pared by 8 bases and J by 5 bases, with 7 bases between. The CDR3 covers 11 residues. Looked up from germline, CDR1 is LNHDA and CDR2 is SQIVND (reference sequence). The CDR3 nucleotides read TGTGCCAGTCGGAGGAACAATGAGCAGTTCTTC. This sequence encodes CASRRNNEQFF. Full variable domain (remainder filled in from reference TRBV19 and TRBJ2-1): DGGITQSPKYLFRKEGQNVTLSCEQNLNHDAMYWYRQDPGQGLRLIYYSQIVNDFQKGDIAEGYSVSREKKESFPLTVTSAQKNPTAFYLCASRRNNEQFFGPGTRLTVL.

This clone occurred a few times. Other DNA variants within this sample encode the same CDR3. The V call is TRBV5-5, the J call TRBJ1-1; perhaps TRBD1 as D (5 bases). Between the trimmed V and J ends, which lost 5 bases and 0 bases, there was a span of 14 bases. This CDR3 has 15 residues. The germline V gene has CDR1 SGHKS and CDR2 YYEKEE (reference sequence). For the CDR3, the DNA is TGTGCCAGCAGTTTAGTGGGGGGGATGAACACTGAAGCTTTCTTT. This translates into CASSLVGGMNTEAFF.

This chain joins TRBV2 and TRBJ1-5; 10 positions match TRBD1. The V gene's germline CDR1 is SNHLY and CDR2 FYNNEI. J lost 7 bases, V lost 9 bases, and 3 bases had no gene match. This CDR3 is built from 12 residues. This CDR3 reads CASDRGRQPQHF. CDR3 nucleotides: TGTGCCAGTGACAGGGGGCGACAGCCCCAGCATTTT.

This chain joins TRBV7-8 and TRBJ2-4, with 11 bases identical to TRBD2. Germline loops: CDR1 SGHVS, CDR2 FQNEAQ. CDR3 length: 15 amino acids. Trimming cost V 3 bases and J 6 bases; bases outside gene matches: 4. CDR3 amino acids: CASSLTSGASNIQYF. The CDR3 coding sequence is TGTGCCAGCAGCTTGACTAGCGGGGCATCAAACATTCAGTACTTC.

This sequence joins TRBV2 and TRBJ2-3; 7 positions match TRBD2. The length of the CDR3 is 15 residues. Germline-derived CDR1 and CDR2 are SNHLY and FYNNEI. V dropped 5 bases and J dropped 1; count of bases not matched to a gene: 6. Here the CDR3 DNA reads TGTGCCAGCAGTAATTCACGGGGGGGCACAGATACGCAGTATTTT. Protein sequence: CASSNSRGGTDTQYF.

The rearrangement uses TRBV28 and TRBJ1-1, with 10 bases matching TRBD1. The V gene end was trimmed by 6 bases and the J gene end by 3 bases; junction bases not matched to a gene: 4. Germline values: CDR1 MDHEN, CDR2 SYDVKM. This CDR3 has 14 residues. The chain's CDR3 is CASRTGGRDTEAFF. In DNA, the CDR3 is TGTGCCAGCAGGACAGGGGGCCGGGACACTGAAGCTTTCTTT.

The gene calls are TRBV11-2 and TRBJ2-1; the match to TRBD2 covers 11 bases. The CDR3 contains 19 residues. Losses at the gene ends were 4 bases for V and 6 bases for J; bases not matched to a gene: 17. The germline V gene encodes CDR1 SGHAT and CDR2 FQNNGV. The CDR3 loop reads CASSYTITLAGGPVNEQFF. The CDR3 bases are TGTGCCAGCAGCTATACGATTACTTTAGCGGGAGGGCCGGTCAATGAGCAGTTCTTC. Together with reference TRBV11-2 and TRBJ2-1, the CDR3 gives the full variable domain: EAGVAQSPRYKIIEKRQSVAFWCNPISGHATLYWYQQILGQGPKLLIQFQNNGVVDDSQLPKDRFSAERLKGVDSTLKIQPAKLEDSAVYLCASSYTITLAGGPVNEQFFGPGTRLTVL.

In nucleotides, the CDR3 is TGTGCCAGCAGCTCTCGACTAGCGGGAGCCAATGAGCAGTTCTTC. It is translated as CASSSRLAGANEQFF. This chain uses TRBV13 with TRBJ2-1; 12 bases agree with TRBD2. The CDR3 runs to 15 residues. V was pared by 4 bases and J by 6 bases, with 4 bases of the junction left unmatched. The germline gives CDR1 PRHDT, CDR2 FYEKMQ (reference sequence).

The chain carries TRBV6-4 and TRBJ2-7; unclear D gene. CDR1 is MRHNA, CDR2 SNTAGT, per germline. The CDR3 contains 14 residues. The ends were cut back, 0 bases at V and 0 bases at J, with 6 bases in the middle. CDR3 protein: CASSDSESSYEQYV. As DNA, the CDR3 is TGTGCCAGCAGTGACTCGGAGAGCTCCTACGAGCAGTACGTC.

The table lists this clone with a few counts. This rearrangement joins TRBV19 to TRBJ1-4; D is unclear. This CDR3 is built from 11 residues. Deletions cut 5 bases from V and 6 bases from J, with 4 bases between. In germline, CDR1 is LNHDA, CDR2 SQIVND (reference sequence). The CDR3 DNA reads TGTGCCAGTAGTGAGGATGAAAAACTGTTTTTT. It is translated as CASSEDEKLFF.

Only a few counts were recorded for this clone. The V and J genes are TRBV5-1 and TRBJ1-2; 7 nucleotides line up with TRBD1. The V and J ends lost 2 bases and 8 bases, in that order; junction bases with no gene match: 6. The CDR3 contains 13 residues. Germline values: CDR1 SGHRS, CDR2 YFSETQ. The CDR3 region is CASSFGDRSGYTF. The CDR3 nucleotides read TGCGCCAGCAGCTTTGGGGACAGATCCGGCTACACCTTC. Based on the CDR3 plus reference TRBV5-1 and TRBJ1-2, the full variable domain is KAGVTQTPRYLIKTRGQQVTLSCSPISGHRSVSWYQQTPGQGLQFLFEYFSETQRNKGNFPGRFSGRQFSNSRSEMNVSTLELGDSALYLCASSFGDRSGYTFGSGTRLTVV.

This sequence joins TRBV7-9 and TRBJ2-7, with 7 nucleotides matching TRBD2. This CDR3 comprises 14 residues. Germline V gives CDR1 SEHNR, CDR2 FQNEAQ (reference sequence). Trimming removed 0 bases from V and 6 bases from J; junction bases left unmatched: 5. The CDR3: CASSLAGGPVEQYF. The CDR3 region has the DNA TGTGCCAGCAGCTTAGCGGGAGGGCCAGTCGAGCAGTACTTC.

J is TRBJ2-7 and V is TRBV7-8; a possible D gene is TRBD2 (7 bases). Germline CDR1 SGHVS, CDR2 FQNEAQ. This CDR3 spans 16 amino acids. The ends were cut back, 4 bases at V and 2 bases at J, with 18 bases in the middle. Here the CDR3 DNA reads TGTGCCAGCAGCTCCGGGGGGCGTCAGGGAGCCTACGAGCAGTACTTC. It yields the protein CASSSGGRQGAYEQYF.

This rearrangement joins TRBV6-6 to TRBJ2-7; weak D call: TRBD1 (5 bases). CDR3 size: 13 residues. Germline V gene sequence: CDR1 MNHNY, CDR2 SVGAGI (reference sequence). V dropped 6 bases and J dropped 3 bases, with 12 bases sitting between them. The CDR3 loop reads CASRPRQFYEQYV. CDR3 in DNA: TGTGCCAGCAGGCCTCGACAGTTCTACGAGCAGTACGTC.

A single count supports this clone. The chain has TRBV7-9 and TRBJ1-3, with TRBD1 matching over 9 bases. With V trimmed by 3 bases and J by 6 bases, 3 bases remained unmatched. The germline gives CDR1 SEHNR, CDR2 FQNEAQ (reference sequence). CDR3 length equals 14 residues. CDR3 residues: CASSFGQGINTIYF. CDR3 DNA sequence: TGTGCCAGCAGCTTCGGACAGGGGATAAACACCATATATTTT. Based on the CDR3 plus reference TRBV7-9 and TRBJ1-3, the full variable domain is DTGVSQNPRHKITKRGQNVTFRCDPISEHNRLYWYRQTLGQGPEFLTYFQNEAQLEKSRLLSDRFSAERPKGSFSTLEIQRTEQGDSAMYLCASSFGQGINTIYFGEGSWLTVV.

The chain is built from TRBV5-4 and TRBJ2-7; 11 nucleotides align to TRBD1. The CDR3 is 16 residues long. Germline CDR1 is SGHNT and CDR2 is YYREEE (reference sequence). Germline trimming cut 4 bases from V and 4 bases from J; bases unmatched to any gene: 10. CDR3 sequence reads: CASSTPPGQGVYEQYV. The CDR3 nucleotides read TGTGCCAGCAGCACCCCCCCGGGACAGGGGGTTTACGAGCAGTACGTC.

This clone was counted a single time. One end of the junction does not line up with germline, which may come from a read error. The chain is built from TRBV7-7 and TRBJ2-7; TRBD1 agrees at 7 bases. CDR1 and CDR2 (germline): SSHAT, FNYEAQ (reference sequence). This CDR3 spans 14 amino acids. The DNA for the CDR3 is TGTGCTAGCAGCCCGGACAGGAATTCCTACGAGCAGTACTTC. This sequence encodes CASSPDRNSYEQYF.

The chain combines TRBV7-8 with TRBJ2-6, with a possible D match to TRBD2 (6 bases). Germline V lookup: CDR1 SGHVS, CDR2 FQNEAQ. With 5 bases removed from V and 2 bases from J, the gap between germline ends came to 13 bases. The CDR3 has 16 residues. CDR3 in DNA: TGTGCCAGCAGCCCCGGGAGAGGGGCTGGGGCCAACGTCCTGACTTTC. This gives the protein CASSPGRGAGANVLTF.

In this sample, this clone turned up a few times. This chain uses TRBV6-1 with TRBJ1-4; D ambiguous. This CDR3 contains 11 residues. Deletions cut 7 bases from V and 5 bases from J, with 5 bases between. Looked up from germline, CDR1 is MNHNS and CDR2 is SASEGT. CDR3 in amino acids: CASTRNEKLFF. As DNA, the CDR3 is TGTGCCAGCACCCGGAATGAAAAACTGTTTTTT.

This clone was seen more than once but under ten times. The chain recombines TRBV19 with TRBJ1-5; D possibly corresponds to TRBD1 (5 bases). The germline V gene encodes CDR1 LNHDA and CDR2 SQIVND (reference sequence). The V and J ends lost 2 bases and 6 bases respectively, with 11 bases between them. The CDR3 sequence is 14 residues long. CDR3 residues: CASSIQGLGQPQHF. The CDR3 nucleotides are TGTGCCAGTAGTATACAGGGCCTCGGTCAGCCCCAGCATTTT.

The V call is TRBV29-1, the J call TRBJ2-1; no reliable D call. In germline, CDR1 is SQVTM, CDR2 ANQGSEA. The CDR3 extends over 15 amino acids. V lost 2 bases and J lost 0, with 11 bases in between. CDR3 coding DNA: TGCAGCGTTGAACACGACACCGACTCCTACAATGAGCAGTTCTTC. Translated: CSVEHDTDSYNEQFF.

The chain employs TRBV5-4 and TRBJ1-2; 9 bases agree with TRBD1. Per germline, CDR1 SGHNT and CDR2 YYREEE (reference sequence). Trimming removed 3 bases from V and 5 bases from J; junction bases left unmatched: 2. This CDR3 has 13 amino acids. The CDR3 bases are TGTGCCAGCAGCTCAGACAGGGGGTATGGCTACACCTTC. This translates into CASSSDRGYGYTF.

The chain links TRBV5-1 to TRBJ2-5; D possibly corresponds to TRBD1 (6 bases). The CDR3 length is 15 residues. V lost 4 bases to trimming and J lost 1 base, with 14 bases between them. Germline V CDR1 and CDR2: SGHRS, YFSETQ. For the CDR3, the DNA is TGCGCCAGCAGCAGTGGTGGGGGCAGCCAAGAGACCCAGTACTTC. Translation: CASSSGGGSQETQYF.

The V gene is TRBV4-1, the J gene TRBJ2-3; weak D call: TRBD1 (5 bases). V was trimmed by 1 base and J by 3 bases, leaving 11 bases between them. The CDR3 contains 15 residues. Germline V gene data show CDR1 as MGHRA and CDR2 as YSYEKL. CDR3 residues: CASSQVQVPTDTQYF. Here the CDR3 DNA reads TGCGCCAGCAGCCAAGTACAGGTTCCAACAGATACGCAGTATTTT.

CDR3 sequence reads: CASSESTLLLTSYTF. The CDR3 DNA follows: TGCGCCAGCAGTGAGTCGACTCTACTACTCACAAGCTACACCTTC. V gene TRBV10-1 combines with J gene TRBJ1-2; D remains ambiguous. Germline-derived CDR1 and CDR2 are WNHNN and SYGVQD (reference sequence). The CDR3 runs to 15 residues. The V end was cut by 0 bases, the J end by 9 bases, with 17 bases between.